This is a list of T cell receptor beta chains from one sample in a study of blood T cell repertoires in COVID-19. The protocol was immunoSEQ multiplex PCR, while the TCRdb copy is restricted to in-frame clones and leaves out a portion. The sample holds fewer than 350,000 clones; 85% are singletons and the top ten take approximately 1.9%. The sample consisted of PBMCs or T cells enriched from blood (not recorded which). These receptors were collected from a woman aged 25 to 39 who had been exposed to COVID-19. CDR3s include the opening cysteine and the closing phenylalanine or tryptophan. A D gene is named only where the DNA matches it firmly. A clone size is listed for some rows: how often the clone was seen (once, few, many), or a class if it is expanded.

clone_size	v_call	d_call	j_call	cdr3_aa	cdr3_nt
NA	TRBV27	NA	TRBJ1-6	CASRGGVVSSPLHF	TGTGCCAGCAGGGGGGGGGTAGTAAGTTCACCCCTCCACTTT
few	TRBV7-3	NA	TRBJ2-3	CASSSDLRADTQYF	TGTGCCAGCAGCTCAGATTTGAGGGCAGATACGCAGTATTTT
NA	TRBV4-3	NA	TRBJ1-2	CASSQSIVAVYGYTF	TGCGCCAGCAGCCAATCAATAGTGGCGGTCTATGGCTACACCTTC
NA	TRBV19	TRBD1	TRBJ1-1	CASSRTGTGNTEAFF	TGTGCCAGTAGTAGGACAGGGACGGGGAACACTGAAGCTTTCTTT
NA	TRBV10-3	TRBD1	TRBJ2-3	CAIAQGVGTDTQYF	TGTGCCATCGCGCAGGGGGTGGGCACAGATACGCAGTATTTT
NA	TRBV9	TRBD2	TRBJ2-5	CASSVGAASGRQTQYF	TGTGCCAGCAGCGTAGGTGCGGCTAGCGGGAGACAGACCCAGTACTTC
NA	TRBV4-1	NA	TRBJ1-5	CASSRSGNNQPQHF	TGCGCCAGCAGCCGATCGGGGAACAATCAGCCCCAGCATTTT
NA	TRBV27	NA	TRBJ1-5	CASSFGGNNQPQHF	TGTGCCAGCAGTTTCGGGGGGAACAATCAGCCCCAGCATTTT
NA	TRBV20-1	NA	TRBJ1-2	CSASEGGAYGYTF	TGCAGTGCTAGTGAGGGCGGGGCGTATGGCTACACCTTC
NA	TRBV18	NA	TRBJ1-2	CASSPSSGRDGYTF	TGTGCCAGCTCACCATCCTCAGGGAGGGATGGCTACACCTTC
NA	TRBV19	TRBD1	TRBJ1-2	CASRRQGGGYTF	TGTGCCAGCCGTAGACAGGGGGGAGGCTACACCTTC
NA	TRBV30	TRBD2	TRBJ2-7	CAWSVAGEQYF	TGTGCCTGGAGCGTAGCGGGGGAGCAGTACTTC
NA	TRBV28	NA	TRBJ1-5	CASSALDQPQHF	TGTGCCAGCAGTGCACTAGATCAGCCCCAGCATTTT
once	TRBV18	NA	TRBJ1-1	CASSPPLGGRGNTEAFF	TGTGCCAGCTCACCACCGCTCGGAGGGCGCGGGAACACTGAAGCTTTCTTT
NA	TRBV6-5	TRBD1	TRBJ2-5	CASSYADRQETQYF	TGTGCCAGCAGTTACGCGGACAGGCAAGAGACCCAGTACTTC
few	TRBV28	TRBD2	TRBJ2-7	CASSSPGRMGEQYF	TGTGCCAGCAGCTCCCCCGGGAGGATGGGGGAGCAGTACTTC
NA	TRBV6-6	NA	TRBJ1-1	CDARGRANTEAFF	TGTGACGCGCGGGGCAGGGCGAACACTGAAGCTTTCTTT